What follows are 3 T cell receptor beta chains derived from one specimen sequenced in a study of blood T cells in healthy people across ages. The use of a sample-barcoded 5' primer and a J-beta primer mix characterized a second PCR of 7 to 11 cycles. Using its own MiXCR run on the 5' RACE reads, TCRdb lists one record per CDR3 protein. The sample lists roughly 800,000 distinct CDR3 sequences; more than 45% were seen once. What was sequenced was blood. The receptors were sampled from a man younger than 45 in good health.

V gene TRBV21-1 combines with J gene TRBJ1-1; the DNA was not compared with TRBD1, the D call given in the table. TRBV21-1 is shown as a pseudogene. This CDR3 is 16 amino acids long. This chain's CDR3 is CASSKGSRGGNTEAFF. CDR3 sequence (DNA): TGTGCCAGCAGCAAAGGATCCCGTGGTGGGAACACTGAAGCTTTCTTT.

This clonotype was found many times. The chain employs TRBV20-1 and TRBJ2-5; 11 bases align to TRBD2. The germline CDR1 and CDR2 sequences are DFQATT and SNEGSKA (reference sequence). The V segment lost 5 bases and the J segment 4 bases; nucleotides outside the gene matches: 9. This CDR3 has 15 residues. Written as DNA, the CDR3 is TGCAGTGCTGGGTCTAGCGGGGGGCTGGGAGAGACCCAGTACTTC. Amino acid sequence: CSAGSSGGLGETQYF.

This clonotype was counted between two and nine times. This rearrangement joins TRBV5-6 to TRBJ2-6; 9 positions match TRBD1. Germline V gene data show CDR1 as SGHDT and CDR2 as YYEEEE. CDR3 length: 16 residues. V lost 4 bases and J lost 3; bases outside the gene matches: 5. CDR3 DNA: TGTGCCAGCAGCCGAGACAGGGGGTTTGGGGCCAACGTCCTGACTTTC. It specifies CASSRDRGFGANVLTF.